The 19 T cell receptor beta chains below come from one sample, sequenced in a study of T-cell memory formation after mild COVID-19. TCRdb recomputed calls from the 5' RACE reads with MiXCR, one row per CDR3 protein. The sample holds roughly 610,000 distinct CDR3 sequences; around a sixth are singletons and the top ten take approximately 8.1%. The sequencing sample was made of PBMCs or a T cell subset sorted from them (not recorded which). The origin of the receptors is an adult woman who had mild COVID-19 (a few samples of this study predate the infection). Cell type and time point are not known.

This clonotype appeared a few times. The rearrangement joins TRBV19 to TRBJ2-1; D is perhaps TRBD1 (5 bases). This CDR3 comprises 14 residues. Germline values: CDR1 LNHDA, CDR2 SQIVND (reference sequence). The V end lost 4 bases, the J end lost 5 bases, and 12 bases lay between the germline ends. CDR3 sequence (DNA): TGTGCCAGTAGTACCCGCCCCAGGGACAATGAGCAGTTCTTC. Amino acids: CASSTRPRDNEQFF.

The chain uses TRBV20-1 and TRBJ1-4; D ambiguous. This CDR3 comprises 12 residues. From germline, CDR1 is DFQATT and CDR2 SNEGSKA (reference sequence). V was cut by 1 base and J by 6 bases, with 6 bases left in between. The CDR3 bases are TGCAGTGCTAGAGGGACCTATGAAAAACTGTTTTTT. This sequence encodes CSARGTYEKLFF.

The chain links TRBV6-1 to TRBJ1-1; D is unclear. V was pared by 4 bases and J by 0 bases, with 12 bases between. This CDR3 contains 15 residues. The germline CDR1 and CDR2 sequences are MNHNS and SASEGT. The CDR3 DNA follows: TGTGCCAGCAGTGGATGGACGGGGATGAACACTGAAGCTTTCTTT. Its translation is CASSGWTGMNTEAFF.

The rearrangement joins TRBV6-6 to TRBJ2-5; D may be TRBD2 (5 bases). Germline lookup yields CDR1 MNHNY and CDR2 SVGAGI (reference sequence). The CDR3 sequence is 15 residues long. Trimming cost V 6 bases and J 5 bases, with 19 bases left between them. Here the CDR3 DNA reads TGTGCCAGCAGCCCCGCTCTAGCTCCCCGGGAGACCCAGTACTTC. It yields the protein CASSPALAPRETQYF.

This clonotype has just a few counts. Here the CDR3 DNA reads TGCGCCAGCAGCTTGGTAGACAGTCAAGACGGGGAGCTGTTTTTT. Translating it yields CASSLVDSQDGELFF. The chain employs TRBV5-1 and TRBJ2-2, with D perhaps matching TRBD1 (5 bases). The V end lost 0 bases, the J end lost 7 bases, and 13 bases lay between the germline ends. Germline CDR1 reads SGHRS; CDR2 reads YFSETQ. This CDR3 region has 15 residues.

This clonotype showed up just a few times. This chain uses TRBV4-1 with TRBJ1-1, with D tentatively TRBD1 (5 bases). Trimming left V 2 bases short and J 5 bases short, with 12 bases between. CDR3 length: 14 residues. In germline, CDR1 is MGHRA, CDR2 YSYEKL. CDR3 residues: CASSQRGSVTEAFF. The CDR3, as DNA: TGCGCCAGCAGCCAACGGGGGTCGGTGACTGAAGCTTTCTTT.

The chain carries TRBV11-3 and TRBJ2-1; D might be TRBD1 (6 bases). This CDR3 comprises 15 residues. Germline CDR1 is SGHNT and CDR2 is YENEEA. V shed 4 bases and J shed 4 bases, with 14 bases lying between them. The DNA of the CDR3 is TGTGCCAGCAGCTGGAGAAAAGGGGGTTACAATGAGCAGTTCTTC. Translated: CASSWRKGGYNEQFF.

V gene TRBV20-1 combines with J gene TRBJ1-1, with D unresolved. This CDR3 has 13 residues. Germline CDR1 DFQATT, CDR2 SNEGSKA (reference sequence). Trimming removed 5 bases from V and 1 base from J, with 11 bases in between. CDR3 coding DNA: TGCAGTGCTCAGGCAGAACAGAACACTGAAGCTTTCTTT. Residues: CSAQAEQNTEAFF.

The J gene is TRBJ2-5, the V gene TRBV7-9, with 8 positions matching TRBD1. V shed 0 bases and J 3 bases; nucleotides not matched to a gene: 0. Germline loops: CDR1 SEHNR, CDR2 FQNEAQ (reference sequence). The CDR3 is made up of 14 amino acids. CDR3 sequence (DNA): TGTGCCAGCAGCTTAGCGACAGGGGAAGAGACCCAGTACTTC. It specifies CASSLATGEETQYF.

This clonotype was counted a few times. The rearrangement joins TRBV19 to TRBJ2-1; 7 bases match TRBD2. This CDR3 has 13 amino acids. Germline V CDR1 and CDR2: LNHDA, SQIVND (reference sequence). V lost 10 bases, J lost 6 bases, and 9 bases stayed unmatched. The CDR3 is CATAGLLSNEQFF. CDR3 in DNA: TGTGCCACAGCGGGACTACTCTCCAATGAGCAGTTCTTC.

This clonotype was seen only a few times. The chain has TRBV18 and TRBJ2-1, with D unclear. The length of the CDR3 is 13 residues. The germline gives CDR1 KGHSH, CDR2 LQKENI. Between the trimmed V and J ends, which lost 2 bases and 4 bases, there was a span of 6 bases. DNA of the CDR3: TGTGCCAGCTCACCATTGATGTACAATGAGCAGTTCTTC. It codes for CASSPLMYNEQFF. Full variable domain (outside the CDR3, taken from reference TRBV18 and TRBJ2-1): NAGVMQNPRHLVRRRGQEARLRCSPMKGHSHVYWYRQLPEEGLKFMVYLQKENIIDESGMPKERFSAEFPKEGPSILRIQQVVRGDSAAYFCASSPLMYNEQFFGPGTRLTVL.

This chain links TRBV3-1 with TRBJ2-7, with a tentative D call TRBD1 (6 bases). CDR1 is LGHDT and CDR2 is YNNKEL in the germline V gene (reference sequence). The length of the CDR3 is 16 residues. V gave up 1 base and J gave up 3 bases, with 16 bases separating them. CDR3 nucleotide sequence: TGTGCCAGCAGCCAAGGGAGCTTGGGGGCTGGCTACGAGCAGTACTTC. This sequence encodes CASSQGSLGAGYEQYF.

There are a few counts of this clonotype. CDR3 residues: CASSFRAYNEQFF. DNA of the CDR3: TGTGCCAGCAGTTTCCGGGCTTACAATGAGCAGTTCTTC. The chain employs TRBV27 and TRBJ2-1; no clear D. CDR1 and CDR2 (germline): MNHEY, SMNVEV (reference sequence). V was clipped by 3 bases and J by 4 bases, with 7 bases between them. CDR3 length equals 13 residues.

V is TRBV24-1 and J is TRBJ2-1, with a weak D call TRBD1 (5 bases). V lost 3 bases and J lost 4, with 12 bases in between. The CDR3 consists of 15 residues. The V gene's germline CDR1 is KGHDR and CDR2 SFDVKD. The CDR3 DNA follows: TGTGCCACCAGTGATAGTGGCAGGGCTTACAATGAGCAGTTCTTC. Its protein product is CATSDSGRAYNEQFF.

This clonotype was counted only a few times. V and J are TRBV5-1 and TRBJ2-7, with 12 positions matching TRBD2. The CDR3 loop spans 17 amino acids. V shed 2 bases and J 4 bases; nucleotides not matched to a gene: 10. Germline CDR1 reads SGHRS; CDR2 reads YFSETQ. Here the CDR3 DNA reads TGCGCCAGCAGCTTCGGAACGGGGACTAGCGGGCAATACGAGCAGTACTTC. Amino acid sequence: CASSFGTGTSGQYEQYF.

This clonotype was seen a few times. The CDR3 DNA sequence: TGCGCCAGCAAACCCGGGGGGGCGGCCTTTGCGGAGACCCAGTACTTC. Protein: CASKPGGAAFAETQYF. The chain is built from TRBV5-1 and TRBJ2-5; 8 bases agree with TRBD2. This CDR3 contains 16 residues. V was pared by 6 bases and J by 5 bases, with 15 bases of the junction left unmatched. Germline V gives CDR1 SGHRS, CDR2 YFSETQ.

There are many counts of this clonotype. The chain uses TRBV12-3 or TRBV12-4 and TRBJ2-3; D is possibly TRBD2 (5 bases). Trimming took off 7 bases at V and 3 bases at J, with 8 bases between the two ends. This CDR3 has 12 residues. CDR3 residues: CASIGGTDTQYF. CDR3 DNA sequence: TGTGCCAGCATAGGCGGGACAGATACGCAGTATTTT.

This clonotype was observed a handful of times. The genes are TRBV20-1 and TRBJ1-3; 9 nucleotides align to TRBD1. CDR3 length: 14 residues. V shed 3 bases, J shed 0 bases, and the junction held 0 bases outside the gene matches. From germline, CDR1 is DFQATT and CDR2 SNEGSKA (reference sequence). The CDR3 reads CSARTGGSGNTIYF. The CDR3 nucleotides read TGCAGTGCTAGGACAGGGGGCTCTGGAAACACCATATATTTT.

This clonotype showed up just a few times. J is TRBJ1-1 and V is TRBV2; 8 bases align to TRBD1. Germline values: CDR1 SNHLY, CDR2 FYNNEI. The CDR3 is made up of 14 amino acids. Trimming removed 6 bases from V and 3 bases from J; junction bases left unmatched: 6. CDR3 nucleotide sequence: TGTGCCAGCAGAAGACAGGGGTCTGACACTGAAGCTTTCTTT. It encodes CASRRQGSDTEAFF.